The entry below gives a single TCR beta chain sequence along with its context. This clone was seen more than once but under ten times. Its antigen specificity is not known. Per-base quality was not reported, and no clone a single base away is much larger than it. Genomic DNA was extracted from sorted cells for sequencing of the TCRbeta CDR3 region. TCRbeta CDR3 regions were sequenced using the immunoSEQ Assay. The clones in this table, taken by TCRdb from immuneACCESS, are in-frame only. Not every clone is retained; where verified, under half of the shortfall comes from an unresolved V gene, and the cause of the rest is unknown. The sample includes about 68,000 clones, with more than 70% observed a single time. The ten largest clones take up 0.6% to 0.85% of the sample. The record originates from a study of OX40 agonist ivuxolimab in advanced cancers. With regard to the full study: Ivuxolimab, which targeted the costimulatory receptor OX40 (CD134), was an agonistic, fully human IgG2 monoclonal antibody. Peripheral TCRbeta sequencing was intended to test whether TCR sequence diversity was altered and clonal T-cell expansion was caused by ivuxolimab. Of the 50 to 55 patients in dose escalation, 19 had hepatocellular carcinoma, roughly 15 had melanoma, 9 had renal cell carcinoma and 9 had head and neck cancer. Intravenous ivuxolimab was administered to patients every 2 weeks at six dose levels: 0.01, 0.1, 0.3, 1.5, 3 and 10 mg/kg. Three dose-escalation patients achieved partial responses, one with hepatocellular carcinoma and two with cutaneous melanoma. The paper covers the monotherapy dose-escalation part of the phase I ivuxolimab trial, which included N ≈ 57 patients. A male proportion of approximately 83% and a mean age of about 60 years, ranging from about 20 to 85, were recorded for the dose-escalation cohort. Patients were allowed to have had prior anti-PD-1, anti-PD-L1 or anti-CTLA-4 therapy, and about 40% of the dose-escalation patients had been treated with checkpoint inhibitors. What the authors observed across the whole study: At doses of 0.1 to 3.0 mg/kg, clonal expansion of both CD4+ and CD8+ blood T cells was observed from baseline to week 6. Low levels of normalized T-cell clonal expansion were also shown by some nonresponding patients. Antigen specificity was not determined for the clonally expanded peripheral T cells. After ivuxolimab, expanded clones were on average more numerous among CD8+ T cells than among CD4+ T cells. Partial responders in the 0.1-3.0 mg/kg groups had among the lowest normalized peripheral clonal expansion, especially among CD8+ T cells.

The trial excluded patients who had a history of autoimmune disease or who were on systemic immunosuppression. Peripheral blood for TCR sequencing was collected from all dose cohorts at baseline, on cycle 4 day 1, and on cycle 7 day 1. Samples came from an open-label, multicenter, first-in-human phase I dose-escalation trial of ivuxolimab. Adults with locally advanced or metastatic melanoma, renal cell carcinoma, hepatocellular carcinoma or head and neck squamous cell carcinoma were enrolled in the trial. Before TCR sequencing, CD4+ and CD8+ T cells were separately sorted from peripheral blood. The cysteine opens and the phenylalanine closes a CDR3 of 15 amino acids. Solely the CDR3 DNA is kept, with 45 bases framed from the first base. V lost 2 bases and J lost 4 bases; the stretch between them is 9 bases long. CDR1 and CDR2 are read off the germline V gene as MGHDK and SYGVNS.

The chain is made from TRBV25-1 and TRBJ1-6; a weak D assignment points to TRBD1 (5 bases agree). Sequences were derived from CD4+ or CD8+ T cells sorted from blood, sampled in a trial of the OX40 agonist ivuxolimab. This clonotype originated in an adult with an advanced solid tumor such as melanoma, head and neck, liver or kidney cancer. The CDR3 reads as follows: CASSEEGHYNSPLHF. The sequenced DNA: TGTGCCAGCAGTGAAGAAGGACATTATAATTCACCCCTCCACTTT.